Listed below are T cell receptor beta chains from one sample, sequenced in a study of CD8+ T cells in alopecia areata. Using immunoSEQ multiplex PCR, the repertoire was profiled, and TCRdb retains in-frame clones only, with some absent. The sample has approximately 150,000 clones; roughly 60% are singletons. The sequenced sample was CD4+ T cells sorted from blood, obtained at week 24, from a patient treated with tofacitinib. Receptors were obtained from a human donor with alopecia areata. Both conserved end residues are part of each CDR3. A D gene is named only where the DNA matches it firmly. Some rows have no size entry. The others give once, few or many, or a class for an expanded clone.

d_gene	j_gene	abundance	v_gene	CDR3nt	CDR3aa
-	TRBJ2-7	-	TRBV11-1	TGTGCCAGCAGCTTGCTACCCTACGAGCAGTACTTC	CASSLLPYEQYF
-	TRBJ1-4	-	TRBV6-6	TGTGCCAGCTCGCCGGGGGGGGAAAAACTGTTTTTT	CASSPGGEKLFF
-	TRBJ2-1	few	TRBV12-5	TGTGCTAGTGGCGTCGGGGACTGGACAGCCAATGAGCAGTTCTTC	CASGVGDWTANEQFF
TRBD2	TRBJ2-7	-	TRBV5-4	TGTGCCACTACGCGGGGGGCGGCCTACGAGCAGTACTTC	CATTRGAAYEQYF
-	TRBJ2-1	-	TRBV7-8	TGTGCCAGCAGCCCAAGGACAAGGAAGACAAACAATGAGCAGTTCTTC	CASSPRTRKTNNEQFF
-	TRBJ2-2	-	TRBV12-5	TGTGCTAGTGGTTTGGCTAGGGGCCCCAGCACCGGGGAGCTGTTTTTT	CASGLARGPSTGELFF
TRBD1	TRBJ2-1	-	TRBV7-6	TGTGCCAGCAGCAGAAGAACAGGGGATCTTCACAATGAGCAGTTCTTC	CASSRRTGDLHNEQFF
-	TRBJ2-3	-	TRBV6-1	TGTGCCAGCAGAGAAGGTGGGAATACGCAGTATTTT	CASREGGNTQYF
-	TRBJ1-1	-	TRBV11-2	TGTGCCAGCAGCGTAACTAGACAGGTGTCTGCTTTCTTT	CASSVTRQVSAFF
-	TRBJ2-3	few	TRBV14	TGTGCCAGCAGCCGGCCCTGGGATACGCAGTATTTT	CASSRPWDTQYF
-	TRBJ1-6	-	TRBV25-1	TGTGCCAGCAGTGAATATAGTTGGTTTGGGAAGTCACCCCTCCACTTT	CASSEYSWFGKSPLHF